This T cell receptor beta chain was recovered during a study of blood T cell repertoires in COVID-19. Looking at the study overall: Samples representing acute and convalescent COVID-19 were sourced from the United States, Italy and Spain. In each case, the material was cDNA or gDNA derived from T cells, B-cell-depleted T cells, or PBMCs.

Authors' methods: Amplification with reference gene primers provided the estimates of nucleated cell counts. TCRdb's copy holds only in-frame clones and misses some; the assay was immunoSEQ multiplex PCR. The V and J calls and the clone size are those of that table, but D and trimming were determined from the DNA. The sample has fewer than 100,000 clones; about 80% are singletons. With V trimmed by 3 bases and J by 6 bases, 13 bases remained unmatched. The CDR3 has 18 amino acids. Germline V gene lookup returns CDR1 LGHDT and CDR2 YNNKEL (reference sequence). The chain recombines TRBV3-1 (or the pseudogene TRBV3-2) with TRBJ2-2; 10 nucleotides agree with TRBD1. This clonotype was obtained from a man between 70 and 80 years old with acute or convalescent COVID-19. Specimen: peripheral blood. DNA for the CDR3: TGTGCCAGCAGCCACCCGACAGGGGGCGGACACCTTTCCGGGGAGCTGTTTTTT. Translating gives CASSHPTGGGHLSGELFF.